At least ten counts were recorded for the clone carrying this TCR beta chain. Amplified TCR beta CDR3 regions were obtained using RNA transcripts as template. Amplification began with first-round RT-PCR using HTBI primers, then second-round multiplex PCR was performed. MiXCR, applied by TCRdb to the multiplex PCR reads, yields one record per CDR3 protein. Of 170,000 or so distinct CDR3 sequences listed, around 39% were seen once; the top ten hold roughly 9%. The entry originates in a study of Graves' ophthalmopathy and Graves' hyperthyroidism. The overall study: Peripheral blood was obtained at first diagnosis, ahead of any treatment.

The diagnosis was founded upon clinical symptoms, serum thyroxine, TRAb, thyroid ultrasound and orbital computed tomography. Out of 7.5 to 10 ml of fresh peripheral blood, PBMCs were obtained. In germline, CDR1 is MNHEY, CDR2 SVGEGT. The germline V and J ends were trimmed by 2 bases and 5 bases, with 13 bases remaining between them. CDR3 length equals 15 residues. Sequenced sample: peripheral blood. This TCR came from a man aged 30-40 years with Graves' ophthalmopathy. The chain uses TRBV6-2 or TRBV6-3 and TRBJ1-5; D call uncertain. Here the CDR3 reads CASSYVLDGYQPQHF. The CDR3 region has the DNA TGTGCCAGCAGTTACGTACTGGATGGGTATCAGCCCCAGCATTTT.